The clone carrying this T cell receptor beta chain has only a few counts. Libraries were prepared by immunoSEQ multiplex PCR; TCRdb keeps only in-frame clonotypes and omits some of them. The sample has around 80,000 clones, 85% seen once. The sample is drawn from a study of blood T cell repertoires in COVID-19. Sequencing was carried out using peripheral blood. This clonotype was obtained from a man aged 50-60 years with COVID-19, enrolled during active disease.

CDR3 loop: CASSGLGGSTDTQYF. The CDR3 DNA reads as TGTGCCAGCAGTGGATTAGGCGGGAGCACAGATACGCAGTATTTT. V and J are TRBV2 and TRBJ2-3, with D perhaps TRBD2 (5 bases). The germline CDR1 and CDR2 sequences are SNHLY and FYNNEI. The CDR3 sequence is 15 residues long. Trimming removed 4 bases from V and 0 bases from J, with 11 bases in between. The full variable domain, in which reference TRBV2 and TRBJ2-3 provide the parts outside the CDR3, is EPEVTQTPSHQVTQMGQEVILRCVPISNHLYFYWYRQILGQKVEFLVSFYNNEISEKSEIFDDQFSVERPDGSNFTLKIRSTKLEDSAMYFCASSGLGGSTDTQYFGPGTRLTVL.